This TCR beta chain appears in the sequencing data of a study of blood T cell repertoires in COVID-19. The CDR3 extends over 16 amino acids. CDR1 is LGHDT and CDR2 is YNNKEL in the germline V gene (reference sequence). V lost 0 bases to trimming and J lost 8 bases; unmatched junction nucleotides: 10. Generated by immunoSEQ multiplex PCR, the TCRdb table keeps only in-frame clones and is missing some. The sample contains 300,000 to 350,000 clones, approximately 89% of which appear only once. The chain links TRBV3-1 (or the pseudogene TRBV3-2) to TRBJ1-2, with TRBD1 identical over 9 bases. The sample consisted of PBMCs or T cells enriched from blood (not recorded which). This TCR derives from a young man who had recovered from COVID-19. CDR3 DNA: TGTGCCAGCAGCCAAGACCGGGACAGGGAATTGAGCGGCTACACCTTC. Amino acids: CASSQDRDRELSGYTF.